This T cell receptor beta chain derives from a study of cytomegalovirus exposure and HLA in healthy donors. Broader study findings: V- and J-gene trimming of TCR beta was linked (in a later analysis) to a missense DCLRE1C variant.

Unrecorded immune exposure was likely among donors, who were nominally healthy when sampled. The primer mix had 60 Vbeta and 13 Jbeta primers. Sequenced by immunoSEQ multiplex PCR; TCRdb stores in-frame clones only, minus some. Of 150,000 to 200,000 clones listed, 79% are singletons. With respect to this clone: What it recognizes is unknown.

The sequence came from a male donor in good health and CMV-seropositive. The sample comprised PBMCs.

This CDR3 reads CAISDSGTSGNTGELFF. In DNA form, the CDR3 reads TGTGCCATCAGTGACTCTGGGACTAGCGGAAATACCGGGGAGCTGTTTTTT. The genes are TRBV10-3 and TRBJ2-2; TRBD2 aligns across 11 bases. In germline, CDR1 is ENHRY, CDR2 SYGVKD. This CDR3 region has 17 residues. Trimming took 3 bases from V and 5 from J; bases not matched to a gene: 8.